The entry below describes one TCR beta chain. The assay was immunoSEQ multiplex PCR, and TCRdb's table has in-frame clones only and misses some. The sample carries around 2,000,000 clones, around 96% recorded once. The data were taken from a study of shared clonotypes between healthy human individuals. V shed 0 bases and J shed 3 bases, with 12 bases lying between them. There are 15 residues in the CDR3. Germline V gene sequence: CDR1 SGDLS, CDR2 YYNGEE. Naive CD8 cells were CD45RO-negative, positively selected for CCR7, excluding terminally differentiated effector memory CD45RA+ cells. Sequencing was carried out using naive CD8+ T cells sorted from blood. The receptor was isolated from a man aged 18 to 29 in good health. V gene TRBV9 combines with J gene TRBJ1-1; no clear D gene. The CDR3 DNA reads as TGTGCCAGCAGCGTAGCGCGAACTCTAGACACTGAAGCTTTCTTT. Translation: CASSVARTLDTEAFF.